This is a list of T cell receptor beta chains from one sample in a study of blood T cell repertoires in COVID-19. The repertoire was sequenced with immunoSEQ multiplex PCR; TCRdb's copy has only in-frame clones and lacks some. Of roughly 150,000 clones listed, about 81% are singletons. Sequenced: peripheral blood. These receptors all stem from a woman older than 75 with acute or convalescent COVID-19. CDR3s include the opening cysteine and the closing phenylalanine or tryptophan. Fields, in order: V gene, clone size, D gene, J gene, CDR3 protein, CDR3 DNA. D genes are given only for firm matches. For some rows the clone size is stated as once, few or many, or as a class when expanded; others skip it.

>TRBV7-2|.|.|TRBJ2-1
CASSSTSGYNEQFF
TGTGCCAGCAGCTCCACGAGCGGATACAATGAGCAGTTCTTC
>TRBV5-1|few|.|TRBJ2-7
CASSFPTRGRHEQYF
TGCGCCAGCAGCTTTCCCACTCGAGGTCGCCACGAGCAGTACTTC
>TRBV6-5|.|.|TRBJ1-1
CASTFGGTNTEAFF
TGTGCCAGCACTTTCGGGGGAACGAACACTGAAGCTTTCTTT
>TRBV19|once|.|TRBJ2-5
CASSIVGGTETQYF
TGTGCCAGTAGTATAGTCGGAGGGACGGAGACCCAGTACTTC
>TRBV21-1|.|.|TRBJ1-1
CASSKEVPGNTEAFF
TGTGCCAGCAGCAAAGAGGTCCCAGGGAACACTGAAGCTTTCTTT
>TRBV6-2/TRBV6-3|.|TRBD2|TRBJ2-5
CASSYGRGAWETQYF
TGTGCCAGCAGTTACGGGCGGGGGGCTTGGGAGACCCAGTACTTC
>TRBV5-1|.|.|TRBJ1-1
CASSLGVSTEAFF
TGCGCCAGCAGCTTAGGGGTGAGCACTGAAGCTTTCTTT
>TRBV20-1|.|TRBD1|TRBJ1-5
CSASESVGTGNQPQHF
TGCAGTGCTAGTGAATCTGTTGGGACAGGGAATCAGCCCCAGCATTTT
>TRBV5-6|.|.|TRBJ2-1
CASSFGAVLYNEQFF
TGTGCCAGCAGCTTCGGTGCGGTTCTCTACAATGAGCAGTTCTTC
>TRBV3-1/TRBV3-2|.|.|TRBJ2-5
CASSTGLRETQYF
TGTGCCAGCAGTACAGGGTTGCGGGAGACCCAGTACTTC
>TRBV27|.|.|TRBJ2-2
CASGYSMGSGTGELFF
TGTGCCAGCGGGTACTCAATGGGATCGGGGACCGGGGAGCTGTTTTTT
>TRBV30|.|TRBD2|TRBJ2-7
CAWRLTGLAGVPYEQYF
TGTGCCTGGAGGCTCACAGGACTAGCGGGAGTTCCCTACGAGCAGTACTTC
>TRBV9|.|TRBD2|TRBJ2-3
CASSVSGGRSTDTQYF
TGTGCCAGCAGCGTCAGCGGGGGCCGTTCCACAGATACGCAGTATTTT
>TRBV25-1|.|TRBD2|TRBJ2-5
CASSRVLASGSGETQYF
TGTGCCAGCAGTAGAGTCCTGGCTAGCGGGAGTGGCGAGACCCAGTACTTC
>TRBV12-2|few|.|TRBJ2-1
CASRRRPSGSSYNEQFF
TGTGCAAGTCGCCGTAGACCTAGCGGGAGCTCCTACAATGAGCAGTTCTTC
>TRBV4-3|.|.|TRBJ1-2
CASSQDFGYYGYTF
TGCGCCAGCAGCCAAGATTTCGGTTACTATGGCTACACCTTC
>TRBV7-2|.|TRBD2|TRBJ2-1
CASSMRLAGGVEQFF
TGTGCCAGCAGCATGAGGCTAGCGGGAGGGGTGGAGCAGTTCTTC
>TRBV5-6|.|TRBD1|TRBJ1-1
CASSPGRGLTEAFF
TGTGCCAGCAGCCCCGGGAGGGGGCTCACTGAAGCTTTCTTT
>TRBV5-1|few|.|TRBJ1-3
CASRPDYSGNTIYF
TGCGCCAGTAGACCTGACTACTCTGGAAACACCATATATTTT
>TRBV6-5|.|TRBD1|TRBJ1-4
CASQDREGAGEKLFF
TGTGCCAGCCAGGACAGGGAAGGTGCGGGGGAAAAACTGTTTTTT
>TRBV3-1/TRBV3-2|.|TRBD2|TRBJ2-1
CASGVAGVWNEQFF
TGTGCCAGCGGGGTAGCGGGAGTTTGGAATGAGCAGTTCTTC
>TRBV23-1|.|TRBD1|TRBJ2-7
CASNRRDRGRSSTYEQYF
TGCGCCAGCAACCGCCGGGACAGGGGGCGATCCTCTACCTACGAGCAGTACTTC
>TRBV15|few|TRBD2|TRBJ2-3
CATQRDTDTQYF
TGTGCCACCCAGCGGGACACAGATACGCAGTATTTT
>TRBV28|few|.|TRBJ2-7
CASKSSGQSSYEQYF
TGTGCCAGCAAGTCTAGCGGACAGAGCTCCTACGAGCAGTACTTC